The T cell receptor beta chain described here comes from a study of a mutant IDH1 vaccine in newly diagnosed glioma. Across the study: Treated patients were roughly 62% male, around 38% female, mean age 40.4 years.

V lost 3 bases and J lost 4, with 15 bases in between. This CDR3 is 15 amino acids long. Germline loops: CDR1 ENHRY, CDR2 SYGVKD. Assay used: immunoSEQ multiplex PCR; TCRdb lists only in-frame clones, some missing. The table lists tens of thousands of clones, 83% of them singletons, with approximately 7.4% in the top ten. This sample's time point: baseline, week 1 (first vaccination visit). Stated treatment: pre-vaccination baseline after standard-of-care therapy. This clone was counted a single time. Sequencing used PBMCs, obtained from a glioma patient treated with radiotherapy, temozolomide or both. The clonotype comes from a woman aged 45-60 years with glioma. The genes are TRBV10-3 and TRBJ2-5; maybe TRBD2 (7 bases). This chain's CDR3 is CAISDAQRGGETQYF. The CDR3 nucleotides read TGTGCCATCAGTGACGCGCAGAGGGGGGGAGAGACCCAGTACTTC.